This T cell receptor (delta chain) is drawn from a study of Vδ1+ human thymocytes. Extracted RNA was reverse transcribed into cDNA. Pooled V-gene forward primers with one constant-region reverse primer generated the CDR3 amplicons by multiplex PCR. TCRdb called clones from the multiplex PCR reads again using CATT. The sample gives tens of thousands of delta-chain clones, 8% to 10% of which show up once; 0.85% to 1% is in the top ten. Study outcomes and limitations: Thymic delta-chain repertoires held roughly 20% Vdelta2 sequences and few Vdelta3, despite high sort purity. Thymic TRG and TRD repertoires appeared highly polyclonal.

As concerns this clone: Its antigen remains unknown.

V gave up 7 bases and J gave up 2 bases, with 11 bases separating them. Germline V lookup: CDR1 TSWWSYY, CDR2 QGS. The CDR3 contains 13 residues. This TCR was sampled from a child younger than two who had congenital heart surgery. Sequenced input: Vdelta1+ gamma-delta thymocytes from the thymus. The subset is: FACS-sorted CD3+ TCRalphabeta- TCRVdelta1+ TCRVdelta2- thymocytes. The chain has TRDV1 and TRDJ1, with no clear D. CDR3 coding DNA: TGTGCTCTTGCCCCCCTTTGTACCGATAAACTCATCTTT. Protein product: CALAPLCTDKLIF.